The next 12 T cell receptor beta chains were all read from a single sample in a study of CD8 T cells in ankylosing spondylitis (dated by TCRdb to the late 2010s). Libraries came from 5' RACE. Sequenced using an Illumina HiSeq 2500. TCRdb's own reprocessing of the public reads used fastp at Q25 and MiXCR and kept productive beta chains. Records with the same CDR3 protein are collapsed into one entry carrying the most frequent genes and DNA. The sample data list some 250,000 distinct CDR3 sequences, and around 25% of these were observed just once. Around 0.64% of the sample lies in the top ten. Sequenced: blood, either unsorted or a sorted T cell fraction (not recorded which). These receptors were taken from a male donor with ankylosing spondylitis or in good health (not recorded which).

This chain connects TRBV11-2 to TRBJ2-4, with D uncertain. Trimming removed 1 base from V and 1 base from J, with 17 bases in between. CDR3 length equals 18 residues. The germline gives CDR1 SGHAT, CDR2 FQNNGV. The CDR3 is CASSLVIASPRAKNIQYF. In DNA, the CDR3 is TGTGCCAGCAGCTTAGTTATAGCCTCACCCAGGGCCAAAAACATTCAGTACTTC. The full variable domain, rest sourced from reference TRBV11-2 and TRBJ2-4, is EAGVAQSPRYKIIEKRQSVAFWCNPISGHATLYWYQQILGQGPKLLIQFQNNGVVDDSQLPKDRFSAERLKGVDSTLKIQPAKLEDSAVYLCASSLVIASPRAKNIQYFGAGTRLSVL.

This clonotype was detected many times. The chain has TRBV20-1 and TRBJ1-2; no reliable D call. Germline CDR1 is DFQATT and CDR2 is SNEGSKA (reference sequence). CDR3 length equals 13 residues. The ends were cut back, 0 bases at V and 4 bases at J, with 9 bases in the middle. The CDR3: CSARESGFYGYTF. CDR3 nucleotides: TGCAGTGCTAGAGAGTCTGGGTTCTATGGCTACACCTTC.

This clonotype has just one count. This rearrangement joins TRBV4-1 to TRBJ2-1; D possibly matches TRBD1 or TRBD2 (5 bases each). Trimming cost V 1 base and J 3 bases, with 10 bases left between them. Germline assignment: CDR1 MGHRA and CDR2 YSYEKL. This CDR3 comprises 15 residues. The CDR3 DNA is TGCGCCAGCAGCCAAGTGAGGGGTTTCTACAATGAGCAGTTCTTC. Translated: CASSQVRGFYNEQFF.

This clonotype has a count of ten or more. The chain uses TRBV25-1 and TRBJ2-1, with a tentative D call TRBD1 (5 bases). There are 17 residues in the CDR3. Trimming pared 1 base from V and 3 bases from J, leaving 16 bases between. Looked up from germline, CDR1 is MGHDK and CDR2 is SYGVNS. CDR3 DNA: TGTGCCAGCAGTGAATCGGCCACAGGCCTGCACTACAATGAGCAGTTCTTC. This sequence encodes CASSESATGLHYNEQFF. The full variable domain, completed using reference TRBV25-1 and TRBJ2-1, is EADIYQTPRYLVIGTGKKITLECSQTMGHDKMYWYQQDPGMELHLIHYSYGVNSTEKGDLSSESTVSRIRTEHFPLTLESARPSHTSQYLCASSESATGLHYNEQFFGPGTRLTVL.

This clonotype was counted between two and nine times. The chain has TRBV20-1 and TRBJ2-7; 7 bases match TRBD1. Germline V CDR1 and CDR2: DFQATT, SNEGSKA (reference sequence). CDR3 length equals 12 residues. V was clipped by 5 bases and J by 3 bases; unmatched bases: 4. The DNA for the CDR3 is TGCAGTGCTTCAGGGGGAAGCTACGAGCAGTACTTC. Its protein product is CSASGGSYEQYF.

This clonotype appeared a few times. The chain couples TRBV10-3 to TRBJ2-3, with 9 bases fitting TRBD2. J gave up 0 bases and V 6 bases, and 4 bases lay outside the gene matches. The CDR3 is 15 amino acids. CDR1 and CDR2 from the germline V gene are ENHRY and SYGVKD. In DNA, the CDR3 is TGTGCCATCAGCCCCGGGACTAGCAGCACAGATACGCAGTATTTT. Its translation: CAISPGTSSTDTQYF.

J is TRBJ2-2 and V is TRBV6-5; D not resolved. With 2 bases removed from V and 6 bases from J, the gap between germline ends came to 10 bases. CDR1 and CDR2 from the germline V gene are MNHEY and SVGAGI. The CDR3 length is 14 residues. CDR3 DNA sequence: TGTGCCAGCAGTTACGAATTTAGCTCCGGGGAGCTGTTTTTT. Protein sequence: CASSYEFSSGELFF.

The sample holds a few counts of this clonotype. V usage is TRBV30 and J usage is TRBJ2-7, with TRBD1 matching 7 bases. Trimming took 0 bases from V and 3 from J; bases not matched to a gene: 11. Germline V gene lookup returns CDR1 GTSNPN and CDR2 SVGIG (reference sequence). CDR3 length equals 16 residues. CDR3 nucleotides: TGTGCCTGGAGTGTACCCCTAGACAGGGACGGCTACGAGCAGTACTTC. This encodes CAWSVPLDRDGYEQYF.

This clonotype was observed at least ten times. V gene TRBV20-1 combines with J gene TRBJ1-6; a weak D match, TRBD1 (6 bases). Germline lookup yields CDR1 DFQATT and CDR2 SNEGSKA (reference sequence). CDR3 length: 12 residues. V lost 5 bases, J lost 5 bases, and 7 bases lay in between. CDR3 residues: CSAGDNNSPLHF. The CDR3 DNA is TGCAGTGCTGGGGACAATAATTCACCCCTCCACTTT.

V and J are TRBV29-1 and TRBJ1-1; D is uncertain. Germline V gene data show CDR1 as SQVTM and CDR2 as ANQGSEA. Trimming stripped 1 base from V and 1 base from J, with 7 bases between. The CDR3 contains 13 residues. CDR3 coding DNA: TGCAGCGTTGAAGTTCGGGCGAACACTGAAGCTTTCTTT. Protein sequence: CSVEVRANTEAFF.

There are a few counts of this clonotype. V gene TRBV19 combines with J gene TRBJ1-5, with TRBD1 matching over 9 bases. This CDR3 comprises 12 residues. V shed 6 bases and J 12 bases; nucleotides not matched to a gene: 6. Germline-derived CDR1 and CDR2 are LNHDA and SQIVND (reference sequence). The CDR3 loop reads CASRSTGGVQHF. CDR3 DNA sequence: TGTGCCAGTAGATCAACAGGGGGCGTCCAGCATTTT.

This sequence joins TRBV2 and TRBJ2-7; unclear D gene. The ends were cut back, 7 bases at V and 2 bases at J, with 6 bases in the middle. CDR3 length: 11 residues. Germline CDR1 reads SNHLY; CDR2 reads FYNNEI. Here the CDR3 DNA reads TGTGCCAGCATGGCTGCCTACGAGCAGTACTTC. It yields the protein CASMAAYEQYF. Using reference TRBV2 and TRBJ2-7 for the parts outside the CDR3, the full variable domain is EPEVTQTPSHQVTQMGQEVILRCVPISNHLYFYWYRQILGQKVEFLVSFYNNEISEKSEIFDDQFSVERPDGSNFTLKIRSTKLEDSAMYFCASMAAYEQYFGPGTRLTVT.